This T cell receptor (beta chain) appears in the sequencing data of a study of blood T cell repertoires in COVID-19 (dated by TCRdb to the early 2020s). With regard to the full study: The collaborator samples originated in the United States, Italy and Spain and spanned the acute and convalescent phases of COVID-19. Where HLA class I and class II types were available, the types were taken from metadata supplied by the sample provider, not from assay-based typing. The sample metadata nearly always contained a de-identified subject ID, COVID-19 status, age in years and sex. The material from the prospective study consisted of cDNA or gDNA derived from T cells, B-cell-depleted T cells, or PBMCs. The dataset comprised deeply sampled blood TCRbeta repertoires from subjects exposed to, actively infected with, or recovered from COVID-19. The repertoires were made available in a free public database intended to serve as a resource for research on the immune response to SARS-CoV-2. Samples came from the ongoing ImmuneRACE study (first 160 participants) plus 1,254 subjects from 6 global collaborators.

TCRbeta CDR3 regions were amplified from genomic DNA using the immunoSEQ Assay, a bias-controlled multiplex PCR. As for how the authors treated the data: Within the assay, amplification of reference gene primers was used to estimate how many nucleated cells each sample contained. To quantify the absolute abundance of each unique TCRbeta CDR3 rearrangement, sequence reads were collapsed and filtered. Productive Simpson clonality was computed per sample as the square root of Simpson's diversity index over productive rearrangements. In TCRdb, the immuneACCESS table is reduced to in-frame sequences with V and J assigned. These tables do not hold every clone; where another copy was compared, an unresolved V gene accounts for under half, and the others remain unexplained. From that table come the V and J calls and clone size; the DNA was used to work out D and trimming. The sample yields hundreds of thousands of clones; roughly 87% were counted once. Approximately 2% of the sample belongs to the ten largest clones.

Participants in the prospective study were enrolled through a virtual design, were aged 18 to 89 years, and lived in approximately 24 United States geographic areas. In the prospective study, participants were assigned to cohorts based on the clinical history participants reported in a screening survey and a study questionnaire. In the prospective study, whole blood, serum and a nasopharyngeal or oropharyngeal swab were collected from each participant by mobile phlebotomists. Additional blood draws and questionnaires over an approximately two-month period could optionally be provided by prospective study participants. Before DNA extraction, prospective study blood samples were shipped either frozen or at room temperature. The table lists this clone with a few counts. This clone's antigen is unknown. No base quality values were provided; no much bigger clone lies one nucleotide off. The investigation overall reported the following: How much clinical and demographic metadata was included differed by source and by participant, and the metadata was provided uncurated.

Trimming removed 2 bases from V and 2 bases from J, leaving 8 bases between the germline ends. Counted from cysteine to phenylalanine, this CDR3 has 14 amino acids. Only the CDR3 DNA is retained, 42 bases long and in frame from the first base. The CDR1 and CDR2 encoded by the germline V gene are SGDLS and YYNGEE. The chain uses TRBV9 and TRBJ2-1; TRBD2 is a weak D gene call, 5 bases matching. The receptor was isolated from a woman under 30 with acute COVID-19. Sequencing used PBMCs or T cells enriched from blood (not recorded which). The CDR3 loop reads CASSVFGTYNEQFF. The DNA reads TGTGCCAGCAGCGTCTTCGGGACCTACAATGAGCAGTTCTTC.